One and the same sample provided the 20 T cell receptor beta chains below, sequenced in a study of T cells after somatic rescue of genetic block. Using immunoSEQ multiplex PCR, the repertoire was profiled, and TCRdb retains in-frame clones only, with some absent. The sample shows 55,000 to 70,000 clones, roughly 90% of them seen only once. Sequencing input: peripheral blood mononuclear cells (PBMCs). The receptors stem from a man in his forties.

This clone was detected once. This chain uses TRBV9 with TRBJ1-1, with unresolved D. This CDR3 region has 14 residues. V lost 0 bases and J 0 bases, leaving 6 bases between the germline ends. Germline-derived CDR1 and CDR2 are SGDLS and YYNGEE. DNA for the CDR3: TGTGCCAGCAGCGTAGCAAGCATGAACACTGAAGCTTTCTTT. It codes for CASSVASMNTEAFF. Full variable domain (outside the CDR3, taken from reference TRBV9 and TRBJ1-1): DSGVTQTPKHLITATGQRVTLRCSPRSGDLSVYWYQQSLDQGLQFLIQYYNGEERAKGNILERFSAQQFPDLHSELNLSSLELGDSALYFCASSVASMNTEAFFGQGTRLTVV.

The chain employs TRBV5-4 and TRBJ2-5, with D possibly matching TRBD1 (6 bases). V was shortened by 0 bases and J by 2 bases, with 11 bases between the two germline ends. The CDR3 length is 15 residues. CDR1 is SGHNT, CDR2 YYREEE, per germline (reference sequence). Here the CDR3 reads CASSLAFTGQETQYF. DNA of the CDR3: TGTGCCAGCAGCTTGGCCTTCACAGGGCAAGAGACCCAGTACTTC.

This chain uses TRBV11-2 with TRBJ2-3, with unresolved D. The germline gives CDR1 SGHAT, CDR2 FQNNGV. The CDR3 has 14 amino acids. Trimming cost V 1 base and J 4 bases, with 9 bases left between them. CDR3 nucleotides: TGTGCCAGCAGCTTAGGGGCGAAGGCAGATACGCAGTATTTT. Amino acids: CASSLGAKADTQYF.

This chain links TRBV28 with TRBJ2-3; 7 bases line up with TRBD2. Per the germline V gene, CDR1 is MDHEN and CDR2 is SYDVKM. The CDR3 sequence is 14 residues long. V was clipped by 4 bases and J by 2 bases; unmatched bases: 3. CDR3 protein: CASSYGRSTDTQYF. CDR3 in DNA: TGTGCCAGCAGTTACGGGAGGTCCACAGATACGCAGTATTTT.

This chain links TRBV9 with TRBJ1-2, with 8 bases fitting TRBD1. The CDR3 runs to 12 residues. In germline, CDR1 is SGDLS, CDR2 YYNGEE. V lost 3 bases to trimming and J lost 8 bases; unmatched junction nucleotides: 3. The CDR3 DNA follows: TGTGCCAGCAGCGGACAGGGGAAGGGCTACACCTTC. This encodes CASSGQGKGYTF.

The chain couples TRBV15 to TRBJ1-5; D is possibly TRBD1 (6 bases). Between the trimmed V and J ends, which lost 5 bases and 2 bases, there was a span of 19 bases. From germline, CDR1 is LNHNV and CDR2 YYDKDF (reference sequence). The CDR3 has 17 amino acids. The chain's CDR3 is CATSGLQGHSGNQPQHF. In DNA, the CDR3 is TGTGCCACCAGCGGACTACAGGGTCACAGTGGCAATCAGCCCCAGCATTTT.

The CDR3 loop is CASSLATSYEQYF. The CDR3 DNA follows: TGCGCCAGCAGCTTGGCCACCTCCTACGAGCAGTACTTC. The chain combines TRBV5-1 with TRBJ2-7; D gene uncertain. The V gene's germline CDR1 is SGHRS and CDR2 YFSETQ. V was trimmed by 0 bases and J by 0 bases, leaving 4 bases between them. CDR3 size: 13 residues.

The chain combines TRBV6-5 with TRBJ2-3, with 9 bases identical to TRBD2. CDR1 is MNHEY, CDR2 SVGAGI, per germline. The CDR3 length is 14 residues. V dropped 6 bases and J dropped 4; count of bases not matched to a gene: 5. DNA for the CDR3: TGTGCCAGCAGGCGGGGGGGCCCAGCAGATACGCAGTATTTT. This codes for CASRRGGPADTQYF.

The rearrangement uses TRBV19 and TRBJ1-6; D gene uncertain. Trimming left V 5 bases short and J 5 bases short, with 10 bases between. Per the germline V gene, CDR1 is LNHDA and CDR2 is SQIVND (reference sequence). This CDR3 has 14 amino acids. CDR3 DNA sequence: TGTGCCAGTAGTGCCGAGACAAATAATTCACCCCTCCACTTT. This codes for CASSAETNNSPLHF. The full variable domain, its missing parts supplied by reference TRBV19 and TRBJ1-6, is DGGITQSPKYLFRKEGQNVTLSCEQNLNHDAMYWYRQDPGQGLRLIYYSQIVNDFQKGDIAEGYSVSREKKESFPLTVTSAQKNPTAFYLCASSAETNNSPLHFGNGTRLTVT.

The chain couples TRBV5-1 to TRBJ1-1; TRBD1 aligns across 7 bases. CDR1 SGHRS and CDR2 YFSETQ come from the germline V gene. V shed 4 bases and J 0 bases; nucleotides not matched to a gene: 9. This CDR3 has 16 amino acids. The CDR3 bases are TGCGCCAGCAGCCTTGGGACAGCTAACCTGAACACTGAAGCTTTCTTT. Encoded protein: CASSLGTANLNTEAFF. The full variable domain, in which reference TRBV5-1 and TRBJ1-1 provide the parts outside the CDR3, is KAGVTQTPRYLIKTRGQQVTLSCSPISGHRSVSWYQQTPGQGLQFLFEYFSETQRNKGNFPGRFSGRQFSNSRSEMNVSTLELGDSALYLCASSLGTANLNTEAFFGQGTRLTVV.

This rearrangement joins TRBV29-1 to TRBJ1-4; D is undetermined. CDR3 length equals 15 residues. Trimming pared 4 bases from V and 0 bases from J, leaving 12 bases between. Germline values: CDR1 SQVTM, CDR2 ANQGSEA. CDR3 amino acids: CSVVGIGATNEKLFF. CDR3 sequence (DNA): TGCAGCGTTGTGGGCATCGGAGCAACTAATGAAAAACTGTTTTTT.

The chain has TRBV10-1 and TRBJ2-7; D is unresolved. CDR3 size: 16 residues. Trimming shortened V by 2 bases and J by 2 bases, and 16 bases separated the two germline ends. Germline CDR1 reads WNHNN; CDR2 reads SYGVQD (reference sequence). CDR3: CASSERYSSRTYEQYF. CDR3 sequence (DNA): TGCGCCAGCAGTGAGCGATACAGTAGCAGAACCTACGAGCAGTACTTC.

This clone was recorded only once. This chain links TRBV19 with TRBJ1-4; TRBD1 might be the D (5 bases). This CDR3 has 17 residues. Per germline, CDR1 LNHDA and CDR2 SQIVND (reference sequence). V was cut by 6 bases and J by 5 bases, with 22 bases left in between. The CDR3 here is CASRDYLPGTSNEKLFF. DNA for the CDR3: TGTGCCAGTAGGGATTATTTGCCCGGGACCTCAAATGAAAAACTGTTTTTT.

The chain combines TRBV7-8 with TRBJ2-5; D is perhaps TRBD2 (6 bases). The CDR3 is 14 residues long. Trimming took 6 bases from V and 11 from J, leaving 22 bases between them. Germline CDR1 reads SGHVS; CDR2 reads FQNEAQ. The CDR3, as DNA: TGTGCCAGCAGACTTAGGATACTAGGCGGGGAGCAGTACTTC. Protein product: CASRLRILGGEQYF.

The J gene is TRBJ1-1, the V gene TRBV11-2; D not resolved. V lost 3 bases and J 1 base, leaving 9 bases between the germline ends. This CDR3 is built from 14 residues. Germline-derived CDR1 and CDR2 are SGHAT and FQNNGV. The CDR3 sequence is CASSLSGPNTEAFF. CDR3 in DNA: TGTGCCAGCAGCTTGTCCGGGCCGAACACTGAAGCTTTCTTT.

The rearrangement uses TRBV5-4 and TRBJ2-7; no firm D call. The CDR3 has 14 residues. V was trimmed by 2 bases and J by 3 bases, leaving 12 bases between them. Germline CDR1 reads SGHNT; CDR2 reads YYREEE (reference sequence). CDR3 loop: CASSFGESYYEQYF. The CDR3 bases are TGTGCCAGCAGCTTCGGAGAATCCTACTACGAGCAGTACTTC.

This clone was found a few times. CDR3 sequence (DNA): TGTGCCAGCAGCTTAGAGCGCTCGCCCCAGCATTTT. The encoded protein is CASSLERSPQHF. The V gene is TRBV7-9, the J gene TRBJ1-5; D is ambiguous. CDR1 and CDR2 (germline): SEHNR, FQNEAQ (reference sequence). The V end was cut by 1 base, the J end by 9 bases, with 7 bases between. The CDR3 runs 12 residues.

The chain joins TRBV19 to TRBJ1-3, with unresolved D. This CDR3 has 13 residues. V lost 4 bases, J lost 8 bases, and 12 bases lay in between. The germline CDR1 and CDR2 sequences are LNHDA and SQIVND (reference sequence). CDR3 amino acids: CASSSLTRDTIYF. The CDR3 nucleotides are TGTGCCAGTAGTAGCCTCACAAGAGACACCATATATTTT.

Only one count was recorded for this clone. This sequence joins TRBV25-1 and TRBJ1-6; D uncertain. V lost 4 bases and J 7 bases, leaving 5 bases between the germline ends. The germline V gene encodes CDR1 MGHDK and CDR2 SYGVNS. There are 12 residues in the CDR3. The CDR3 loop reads CASSGTNSPLHF. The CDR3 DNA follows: TGTGCCAGCAGTGGGACCAATTCACCCCTCCACTTT.

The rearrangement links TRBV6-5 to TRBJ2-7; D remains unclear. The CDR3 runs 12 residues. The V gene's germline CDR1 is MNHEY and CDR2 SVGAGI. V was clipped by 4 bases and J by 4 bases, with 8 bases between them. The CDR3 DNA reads TGTGCCAGCAGTTTCTCAACATACGAGCAGTACTTC. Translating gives CASSFSTYEQYF.